This T cell receptor (beta chain) was obtained from a study of CD8+CD57+ T cells in acquired aplastic anemia. Whole-study context: Mean yield of DNA from sorted CD4+ and CD8+ cells was roughly 3.4 ug.

Germline CDR1 and CDR2: SGHDT and YYEEEE. This CDR3 has 11 amino acids. The V gene lost 4 bases and the J gene lost 5 bases, with 6 bases spanning the gap. This clonotype was observed at least ten times. Genomic DNA, the template, was used for profiling of the TCR beta VDJ and CDR3. TCRdb re-called the reads through MiXCR, storing one row per CDR3 protein. The sample holds about 110,000 distinct CDR3 sequences, less than 65% seen once. J is TRBJ1-1 and V is TRBV5-6; no firm D call. The sequenced sample was sorted CD4+, CD8+, or CD8+CD57+ T cells (not recorded which) from PBMCs. The sequence was collected from a human donor in good health, serving as a control. As DNA, the CDR3 is TGTGCCAGCAGCAGAGGGACTGAAGCTTTCTTT. It specifies CASSRGTEAFF.